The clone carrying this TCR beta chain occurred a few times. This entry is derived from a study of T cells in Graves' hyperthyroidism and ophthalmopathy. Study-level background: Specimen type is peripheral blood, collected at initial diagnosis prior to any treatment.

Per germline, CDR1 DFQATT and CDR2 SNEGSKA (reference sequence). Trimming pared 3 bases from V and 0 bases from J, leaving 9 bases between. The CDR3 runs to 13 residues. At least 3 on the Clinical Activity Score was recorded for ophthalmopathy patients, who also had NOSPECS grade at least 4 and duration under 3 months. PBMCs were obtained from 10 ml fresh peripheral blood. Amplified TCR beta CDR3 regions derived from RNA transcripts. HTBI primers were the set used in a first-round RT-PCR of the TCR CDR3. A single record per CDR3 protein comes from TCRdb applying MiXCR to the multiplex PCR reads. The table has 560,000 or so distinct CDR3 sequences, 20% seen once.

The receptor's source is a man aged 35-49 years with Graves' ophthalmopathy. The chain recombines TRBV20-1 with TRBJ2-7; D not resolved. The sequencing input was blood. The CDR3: CSASRPPSYEQYF. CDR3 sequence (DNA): TGCAGTGCTAGTCGGCCTCCCTCCTACGAGCAGTACTTC.